The 24 T cell receptor beta chains given below trace back to one sample, sequenced in a study of T cell clonotyping in hematopoietic cell transplantation (TCRdb year 2021). The sample's time point, from its label and the paper: recipient sample about 28 days before transplant, after cytoreduction. The library was prepared using the immunoSEQ multiplex PCR assay. TCRdb stores this immuneACCESS table with in-frame sequences only. Part of the clones is absent; in the studies checked, under half of the shortfall reflects unresolved V genes, and no reason is known for the rest. Present in this sample are about 36,000 clones, over 85% of which were seen just once. 1.5% to 2% of the sample is taken by the ten largest. Specimen: peripheral blood mononuclear cells, collected before stem cell transplant. Every receptor here comes from a man aged 35 to 55 with chronic myeloid leukemia. Some clones in this sample may be carry-over from other donors' samples.

The rearrangement links TRBV7-6 to TRBJ2-7; D is uncertain. The germline V gene has CDR1 SGHVS and CDR2 FNYEAQ. The CDR3 runs 15 residues. The V and J ends lost 1 base and 2 bases respectively, with 12 bases between them. CDR3 protein: CASSLEPFTAYEQYF. DNA of the CDR3: TGTGCCAGCAGCTTAGAACCCTTTACCGCCTACGAGCAGTACTTC.

The chain is built from TRBV2 and TRBJ1-3, with D maybe TRBD1 (5 bases). From germline, CDR1 is SNHLY and CDR2 FYNNEI. This CDR3 is 15 amino acids long. Trimming took 1 base from V and 3 from J, leaving 10 bases between them. CDR3 residues: CASSEEGVGGNTIYF. CDR3 coding DNA: TGTGCCAGCAGTGAAGAAGGGGTTGGTGGAAACACCATATATTTT.

The rearrangement links TRBV11-2 to TRBJ2-7; D is unclear. The V gene lost 0 bases and the J gene lost 4 bases, with 7 bases spanning the gap. This CDR3 region has 13 residues. Per germline, CDR1 SGHAT and CDR2 FQNNGV. In DNA, the CDR3 is TGTGCCAGCAGCTTAGACATCCCGTACGAGCAGTACTTC. This gives the protein CASSLDIPYEQYF.

V is TRBV6-4 and J is TRBJ2-2; 7 nucleotides match TRBD1. CDR1 MRHNA and CDR2 SNTAGT come from the germline V gene. J lost 4 bases, V lost 8 bases, and 7 bases had no gene match. This CDR3 region has 14 residues. The CDR3 sequence is CASSKDRSTGELFF. DNA of the CDR3: TGTGCCAGCTCTAAGGACAGGAGCACCGGGGAGCTGTTTTTT.

The V gene is TRBV4-3, the J gene TRBJ1-6; a weak D match, TRBD1 (6 bases). Deletions cut 3 bases from V and 6 bases from J, with 9 bases between. This CDR3 has 14 amino acids. Germline V CDR1 and CDR2: LGHNA, YSLEER. For the CDR3, the DNA is TGCGCCAGCAGCCAGGGACATAGTAATTCACCCCTCCACTTT. Translation gives CASSQGHSNSPLHF.

The V and J genes are TRBV4-1 and TRBJ2-4; 10 bases are shared with TRBD1. Trimming removed 1 base from V and 9 bases from J; junction bases left unmatched: 15. The germline V gene encodes CDR1 MGHRA and CDR2 YSYEKL. The CDR3 totals 18 residues. The CDR3 nucleotides are TGCGCCAGCAGCCAAGCACTCCGGACCGGGACAGGGGCTGGCATTCAGTACTTC. Translation gives CASSQALRTGTGAGIQYF.

This chain connects TRBV2 to TRBJ2-5; 12 bases line up with TRBD2. J gave up 4 bases and V 3 bases, and 3 bases lay outside the gene matches. The germline V gene encodes CDR1 SNHLY and CDR2 FYNNEI. This CDR3 has 15 amino acids. The CDR3 sequence is CASSDPSGGGETQYF. The CDR3 DNA reads TGTGCCAGCAGTGACCCTAGCGGGGGGGGAGAGACCCAGTACTTC.

In this sample, this clone turned up once. This rearrangement joins TRBV14 to TRBJ1-2; D is unresolved. The V end lost 4 bases, the J end lost 4 bases, and 19 bases lay between the germline ends. The V gene's germline CDR1 is SGHDN and CDR2 FVKESK. The CDR3 consists of 16 residues. The CDR3 DNA reads TGTGCCAGCAGCCCCACGTGGGGTCAAAGAGGCTATGGCTACACCTTC. Protein product: CASSPTWGQRGYGYTF.

The chain links TRBV7-8 to TRBJ1-1, with 7 bases lining up with TRBD1. The CDR3 is 15 amino acids. Trimming at V came to 1 base and at J to 3 bases, leaving 5 bases not matched to a gene. In germline, CDR1 is SGHVS, CDR2 FQNEAQ. The CDR3 region is CASSLVAGGYTEAFF. DNA of the CDR3: TGTGCCAGCAGCTTAGTGGCAGGGGGGTACACTGAAGCTTTCTTT.

This chain connects TRBV2 to TRBJ2-3; 7 nucleotides match TRBD2. V gave up 4 bases and J gave up 9 bases; unmatched junction bases: 19. CDR3 length equals 17 residues. CDR1 and CDR2 (germline): SNHLY, FYNNEI. This CDR3 is CASSGFRDYFSRGTQYF. In DNA form, the CDR3 reads TGTGCCAGCAGTGGTTTCCGGGACTATTTTTCCAGAGGCACGCAGTATTTT.

Comment on this clone: The same CDR3 also results from other DNA sequences found in this sample. The chain employs TRBV11-3 and TRBJ1-6; no definite D call. Germline V gene lookup returns CDR1 SGHNT and CDR2 YENEEA. The CDR3 length is 14 residues. Trimming took off 1 base at V and 6 bases at J, with 7 bases between the two ends. Written as DNA, the CDR3 is TGTGCCAGCAGCTTAGCGCGTGGTAATTCACCCCTCCACTTT. This gives the protein CASSLARGNSPLHF.

The rearrangement uses TRBV9 and TRBJ2-2; D is unclear. CDR1 is SGDLS and CDR2 is YYNGEE in the germline V gene. The CDR3 sequence is 15 residues long. Trimming cost V 3 bases and J 0 bases, with 9 bases left between them. The CDR3 DNA is TGTGCCAGCAGCGCAACACCTGCGAACACCGGGGAGCTGTTTTTT. It is translated as CASSATPANTGELFF.

The chain has TRBV9 and TRBJ2-3; D gene unclear. V was shortened by 0 bases and J by 0 bases, with 5 bases between the two germline ends. Per the germline V gene, CDR1 is SGDLS and CDR2 is YYNGEE. The CDR3 extends over 14 amino acids. DNA of the CDR3: TGTGCCAGCAGCGTAGACGGAAGCACAGATACGCAGTATTTT. It encodes CASSVDGSTDTQYF. Drawing the rest from reference TRBV9 and TRBJ2-3, the complete variable domain is DSGVTQTPKHLITATGQRVTLRCSPRSGDLSVYWYQQSLDQGLQFLIQYYNGEERAKGNILERFSAQQFPDLHSELNLSSLELGDSALYFCASSVDGSTDTQYFGPGTRLTVL.

This sequence joins TRBV7-2 and TRBJ1-6; D not resolved. CDR3 length: 12 residues. V was shortened by 3 bases and J by 11 bases, with 8 bases between the two germline ends. Germline lookup yields CDR1 SGHTA and CDR2 FQGNSA. The CDR3 DNA reads as TGTGCCAGCAGCTTTCGGTCCCCACCCCTCCACTTT. Amino acids: CASSFRSPPLHF.

This chain links TRBV10-3 with TRBJ2-5; 8 bases align to TRBD2. Germline V gives CDR1 ENHRY, CDR2 SYGVKD. This CDR3 region has 17 residues. With V trimmed by 4 bases and J by 4 bases, 14 bases remained unmatched. The CDR3 nucleotides read TGTGCCATCAGTGGGTCTAGCGGGTTGGACCCCCCAGAGACCCAGTACTTC. The encoded protein is CAISGSSGLDPPETQYF.

The chain joins TRBV6-4 to TRBJ1-5; 7 bases are a match to TRBD1. Germline loops: CDR1 MRHNA, CDR2 SNTAGT. CDR3 length equals 13 residues. With V trimmed by 6 bases and J by 5 bases, 4 bases remained unmatched. CDR3 sequence reads: CASSQDRDQPQHF. The DNA of the CDR3 is TGTGCCAGCAGCCAAGACAGGGATCAGCCCCAGCATTTT.

The J gene is TRBJ2-7, the V gene TRBV6-6, with no clear D. CDR1 is MNHNY, CDR2 SVGAGI, per germline (reference sequence). V lost 8 bases to trimming and J lost 2 bases, with 13 bases between them. This CDR3 has 13 residues. CDR3 in DNA: TGTGCCAGCGGAGACGGCGCAGCCTACGAGCAGTACTTC. Protein: CASGDGAAYEQYF.

The CDR3 DNA follows: TGTGCCAGTACCAATATAGGAGGACAGTCCGGGCCCCAGCATTTT. Encoded protein: CASTNIGGQSGPQHF. This chain uses TRBV19 with TRBJ1-5; weak D call: TRBD1 (6 bases). CDR3 length equals 15 residues. Per the germline V gene, CDR1 is LNHDA and CDR2 is SQIVND (reference sequence). The V end was cut by 7 bases, the J end by 9 bases, with 22 bases between.

The V gene is TRBV19, the J gene TRBJ2-3; 10 nucleotides align to TRBD2. CDR3 length equals 15 residues. V was pared by 3 bases and J by 1 base, with 1 base of the junction left unmatched. The germline CDR1 and CDR2 sequences are LNHDA and SQIVND (reference sequence). CDR3 loop: CASSMLAGGTDTQYF. In DNA, the CDR3 is TGTGCCAGTAGTATGCTAGCGGGGGGCACAGATACGCAGTATTTT. Full variable domain (remainder filled in from reference TRBV19 and TRBJ2-3): DGGITQSPKYLFRKEGQNVTLSCEQNLNHDAMYWYRQDPGQGLRLIYYSQIVNDFQKGDIAEGYSVSREKKESFPLTVTSAQKNPTAFYLCASSMLAGGTDTQYFGPGTRLTVL.

The genes are TRBV7-2 and TRBJ1-1, with 7 bases matching TRBD1. There are 17 residues in the CDR3. J lost 1 base, V lost 5 bases, and 13 bases had no gene match. Germline CDR1 and CDR2: SGHTA and FQGNSA. The CDR3 protein is CASSGSTGAWRNTEAFF. The CDR3 DNA sequence: TGTGCCAGCAGCGGATCTACAGGGGCATGGCGGAACACTGAAGCTTTCTTT.

The CDR3 DNA follows: TGTGCCAGCAGTTCCCCCGGGGGGACTTACACAGATACGCAGTATTTT. Translated: CASSSPGGTYTDTQYF. J is TRBJ2-3 and V is TRBV28, with 7 positions matching TRBD2. The germline V gene encodes CDR1 MDHEN and CDR2 SYDVKM. With V trimmed by 4 bases and J by 2 bases, 9 bases remained unmatched. The CDR3 has 16 amino acids.

V usage is TRBV15 and J usage is TRBJ1-4; 8 positions match TRBD1. Per the germline V gene, CDR1 is LNHNV and CDR2 is YYDKDF (reference sequence). This CDR3 has 16 amino acids. The ends lost 0 bases at V and 8 bases at J; junction bases unmatched: 8. The CDR3 region is CATSRDGGRGREKLFF. The CDR3 DNA reads as TGTGCCACCAGCAGAGATGGTGGCAGGGGGCGCGAAAAACTGTTTTTT.

V gene TRBV30 combines with J gene TRBJ2-7; D remains unclear. The CDR3 covers 12 residues. Germline-derived CDR1 and CDR2 are GTSNPN and SVGIG (reference sequence). V was shortened by 5 bases and J by 3 bases, with 11 bases between the two germline ends. The CDR3 DNA follows: TGTGCCTGGGCTTTCGCCGGCTACGAGCAGTACTTC. Protein product: CAWAFAGYEQYF.

The V and J genes are TRBV9 and TRBJ2-7; D assignment may be TRBD1 or TRBD2 (6 bases each). Between the trimmed V and J ends, which lost 0 bases and 6 bases, there was a span of 22 bases. This CDR3 contains 17 residues. Germline V gene sequence: CDR1 SGDLS, CDR2 YYNGEE. The CDR3 DNA is TGTGCCAGCAGCGTAGGGGGAGGAAGACAGGACGGTAGCGAGCAGTACTTC. Protein: CASSVGGGRQDGSEQYF.